This T cell receptor beta chain was sequenced in a study of graft-versus-host responses after intestinal transplantation. Background on the study: Anti-thymocyte globulin induction was given to all recipients, followed by tacrolimus and steroids for 3 to 4 years. Study conclusions and caveats: Among circulating GvH clones, peak levels were associated with early post-transplant declines in HvG clones. Some GvH clones were seen earlier in gut or blood, suggesting intestinal origin.

V was pared by 3 bases and J by 2 bases, with 10 bases between. The length of the CDR3 is 15 residues. Germline loops: CDR1 LNHDA, CDR2 SQIVND (reference sequence). With regard to this clone: Its antigen is undetermined.

Here immunoSEQ multiplex PCR was the method, and the copy in TCRdb shows in-frame clones only, minus some. Among about 90,000 clones listed, 90% to 95% were seen once. V usage is TRBV19 and J usage is TRBJ2-2, with D possibly TRBD1 on 6 matching bases. The source material was unstimulated CD8+ T cells sorted from spleen or lymph node cells, sampled before intestinal transplant. The sequence was obtained from a human donor who received an intestinal transplant. CDR3 sequence (DNA): TGTGCCAGTAGTATTCTGGGGGCTAACACCGGGGAGCTGTTTTTT. Translation gives CASSILGANTGELFF.